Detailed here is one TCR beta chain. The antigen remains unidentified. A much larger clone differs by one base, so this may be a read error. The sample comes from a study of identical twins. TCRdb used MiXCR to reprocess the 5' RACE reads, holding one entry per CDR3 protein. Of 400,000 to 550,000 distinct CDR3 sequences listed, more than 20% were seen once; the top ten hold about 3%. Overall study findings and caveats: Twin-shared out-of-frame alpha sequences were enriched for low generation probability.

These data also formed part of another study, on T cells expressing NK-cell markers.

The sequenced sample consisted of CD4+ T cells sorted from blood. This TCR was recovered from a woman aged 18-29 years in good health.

The CDR3 loop is CASSLAYTEQFF. Here the CDR3 DNA reads TGTGCCAGCAGCTTAGCTTACACTGAGCAGTTCTTC. This chain connects TRBV7-9 to TRBJ2-1; unclear D gene. The CDR3 covers 12 residues. Per germline, CDR1 SEHNR and CDR2 FQNEAQ (reference sequence).